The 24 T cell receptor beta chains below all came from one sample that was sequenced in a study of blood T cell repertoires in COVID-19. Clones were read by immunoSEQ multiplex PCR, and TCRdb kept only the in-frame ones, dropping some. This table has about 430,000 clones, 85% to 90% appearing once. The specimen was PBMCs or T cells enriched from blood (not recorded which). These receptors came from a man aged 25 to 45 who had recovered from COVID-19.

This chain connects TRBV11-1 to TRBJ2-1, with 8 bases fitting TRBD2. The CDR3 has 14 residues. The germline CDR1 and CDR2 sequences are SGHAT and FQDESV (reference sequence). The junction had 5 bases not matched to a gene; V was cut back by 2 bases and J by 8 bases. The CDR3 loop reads CASSLSGGTDEQFF. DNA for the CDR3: TGTGCCAGCAGCTTATCGGGAGGGACCGATGAGCAGTTCTTC.

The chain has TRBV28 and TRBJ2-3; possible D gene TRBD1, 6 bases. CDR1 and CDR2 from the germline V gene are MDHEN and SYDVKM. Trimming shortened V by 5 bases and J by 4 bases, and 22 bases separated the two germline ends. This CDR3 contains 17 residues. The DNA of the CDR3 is TGTGCCAGCAGTCGAGCGGCGGACAGCCAAGTTCCAGATACGCAGTATTTT. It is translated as CASSRAADSQVPDTQYF. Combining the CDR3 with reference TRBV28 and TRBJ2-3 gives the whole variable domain DVKVTQSSRYLVKRTGEKVFLECVQDMDHENMFWYRQDPGLGLRLIYFSYDVKMKEKGDIPEGYSVSREKKERFSLILESASTNQTSMYLCASSRAADSQVPDTQYFGPGTRLTVL.

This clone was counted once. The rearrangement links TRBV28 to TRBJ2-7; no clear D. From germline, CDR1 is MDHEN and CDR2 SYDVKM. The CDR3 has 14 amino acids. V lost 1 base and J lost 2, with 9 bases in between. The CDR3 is CASSLFTVTYEQYF. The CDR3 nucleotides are TGTGCCAGCAGTTTATTCACAGTTACCTACGAGCAGTACTTC.

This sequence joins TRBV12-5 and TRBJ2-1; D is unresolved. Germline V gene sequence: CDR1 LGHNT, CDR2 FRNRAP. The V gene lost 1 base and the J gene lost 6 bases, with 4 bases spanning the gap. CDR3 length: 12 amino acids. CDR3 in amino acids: CASGLAGNEQFF. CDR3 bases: TGTGCTAGTGGTTTGGCGGGCAATGAGCAGTTCTTC.

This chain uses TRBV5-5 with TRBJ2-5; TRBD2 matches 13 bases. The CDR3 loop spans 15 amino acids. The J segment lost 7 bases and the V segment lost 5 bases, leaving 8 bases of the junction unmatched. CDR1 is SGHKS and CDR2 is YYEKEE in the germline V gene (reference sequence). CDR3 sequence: CASSLLAGGPGTQYF. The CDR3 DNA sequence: TGTGCCAGCAGTTTACTAGCGGGAGGGCCCGGGACCCAGTACTTC.

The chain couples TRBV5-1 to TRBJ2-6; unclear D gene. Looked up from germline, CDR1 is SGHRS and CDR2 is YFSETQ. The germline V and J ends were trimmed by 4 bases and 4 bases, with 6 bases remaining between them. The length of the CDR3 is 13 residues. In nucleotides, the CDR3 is TGCGCCAGCAGCGTTCTAGGGGCCAACGTCCTGACTTTC. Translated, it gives CASSVLGANVLTF. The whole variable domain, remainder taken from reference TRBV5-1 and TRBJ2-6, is KAGVTQTPRYLIKTRGQQVTLSCSPISGHRSVSWYQQTPGQGLQFLFEYFSETQRNKGNFPGRFSGRQFSNSRSEMNVSTLELGDSALYLCASSVLGANVLTFGAGSRLTVL.

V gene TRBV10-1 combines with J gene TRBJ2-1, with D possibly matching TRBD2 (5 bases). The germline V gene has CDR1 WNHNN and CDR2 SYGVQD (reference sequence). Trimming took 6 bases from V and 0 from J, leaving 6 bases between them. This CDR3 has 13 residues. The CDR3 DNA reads TGCGCCAGCAGCCGGGGCTCCTACAATGAGCAGTTCTTC. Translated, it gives CASSRGSYNEQFF.

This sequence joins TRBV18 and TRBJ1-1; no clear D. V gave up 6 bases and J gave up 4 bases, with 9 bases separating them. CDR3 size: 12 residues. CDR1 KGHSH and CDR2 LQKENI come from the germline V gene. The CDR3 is CASSEGGTEAFF. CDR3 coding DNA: TGTGCCAGCTCCGAGGGAGGCACTGAAGCTTTCTTT.

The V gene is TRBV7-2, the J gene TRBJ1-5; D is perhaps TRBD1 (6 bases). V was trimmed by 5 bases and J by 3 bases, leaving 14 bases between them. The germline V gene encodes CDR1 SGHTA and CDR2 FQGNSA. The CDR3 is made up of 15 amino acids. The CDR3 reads CASSILQGANQPQHF. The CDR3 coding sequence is TGTGCCAGCAGCATCTTACAGGGAGCCAATCAGCCCCAGCATTTT.

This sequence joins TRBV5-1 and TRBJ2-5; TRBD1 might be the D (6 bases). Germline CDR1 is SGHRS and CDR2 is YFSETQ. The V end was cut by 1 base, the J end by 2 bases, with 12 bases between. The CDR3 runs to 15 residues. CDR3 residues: CASSLMDSTQETQYF. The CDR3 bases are TGCGCCAGCAGCTTGATGGACAGCACTCAAGAGACCCAGTACTTC.

The CDR3 bases are TGTGCCAGCAGTGCCCTAGGGGTAGTCTCACCCCTCCACTTT. Translated: CASSALGVVSPLHF. The gene calls are TRBV28 and TRBJ1-6; possible D gene TRBD1, 5 bases. This CDR3 has 14 amino acids. The V gene lost 5 bases and the J gene lost 10 bases, with 15 bases spanning the gap. The germline V gene has CDR1 MDHEN and CDR2 SYDVKM.

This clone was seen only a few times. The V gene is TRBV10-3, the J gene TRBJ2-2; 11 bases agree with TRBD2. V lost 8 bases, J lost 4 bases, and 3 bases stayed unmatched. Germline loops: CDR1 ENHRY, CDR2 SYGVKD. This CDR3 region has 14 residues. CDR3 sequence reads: CAILAGGGTGELFF. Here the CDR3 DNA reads TGTGCCATCCTAGCGGGAGGCGGCACCGGGGAGCTGTTTTTT.

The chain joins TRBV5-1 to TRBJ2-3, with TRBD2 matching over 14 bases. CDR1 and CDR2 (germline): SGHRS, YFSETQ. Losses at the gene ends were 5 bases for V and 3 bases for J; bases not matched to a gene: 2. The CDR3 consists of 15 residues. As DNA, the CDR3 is TGCGCCAGCAGATGGACTAGCGGGAGGACAGATACGCAGTATTTT. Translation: CASRWTSGRTDTQYF.

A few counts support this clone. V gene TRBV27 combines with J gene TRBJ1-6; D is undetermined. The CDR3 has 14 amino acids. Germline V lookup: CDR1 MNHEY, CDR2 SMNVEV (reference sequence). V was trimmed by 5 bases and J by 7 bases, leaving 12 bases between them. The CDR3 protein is CASSLFRENSPLHF. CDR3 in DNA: TGTGCCAGCAGTCTCTTTCGGGAGAATTCACCCCTCCACTTT.

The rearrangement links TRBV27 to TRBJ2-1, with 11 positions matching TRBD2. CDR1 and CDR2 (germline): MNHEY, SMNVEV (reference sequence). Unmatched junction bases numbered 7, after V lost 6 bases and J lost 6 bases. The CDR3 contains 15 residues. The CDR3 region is CASRQTSGRSNEQFF. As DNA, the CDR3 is TGTGCCAGCAGGCAAACTAGCGGGAGATCCAATGAGCAGTTCTTC.

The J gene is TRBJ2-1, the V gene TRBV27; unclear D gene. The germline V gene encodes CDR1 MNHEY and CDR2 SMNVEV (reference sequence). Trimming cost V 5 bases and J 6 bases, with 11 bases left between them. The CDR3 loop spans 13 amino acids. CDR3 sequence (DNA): TGTGCCAGCAGTCCCGACAATGGCAATGAGCAGTTCTTC. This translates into CASSPDNGNEQFF.

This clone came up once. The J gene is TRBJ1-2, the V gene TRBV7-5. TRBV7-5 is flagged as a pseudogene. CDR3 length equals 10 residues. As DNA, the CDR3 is TGTGTCAGGAGGGAATGGGGCTACACCTTC. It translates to CVRREWGYTF.

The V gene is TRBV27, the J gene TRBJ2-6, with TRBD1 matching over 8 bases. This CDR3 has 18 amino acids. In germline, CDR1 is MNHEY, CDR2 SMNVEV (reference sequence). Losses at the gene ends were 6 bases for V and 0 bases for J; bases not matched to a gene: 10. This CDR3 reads CASSRTGPSSSGANVLTF. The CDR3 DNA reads TGTGCCAGCAGCAGGACAGGGCCCTCCAGCTCTGGGGCCAACGTCCTGACTTTC.

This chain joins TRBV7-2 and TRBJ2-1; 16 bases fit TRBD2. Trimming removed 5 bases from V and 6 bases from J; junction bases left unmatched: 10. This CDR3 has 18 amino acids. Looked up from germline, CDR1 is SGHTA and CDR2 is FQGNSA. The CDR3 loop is CASSPRGTSGRAVNEQFF. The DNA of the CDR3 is TGTGCCAGCAGCCCGAGGGGGACTAGCGGGAGGGCGGTCAATGAGCAGTTCTTC.

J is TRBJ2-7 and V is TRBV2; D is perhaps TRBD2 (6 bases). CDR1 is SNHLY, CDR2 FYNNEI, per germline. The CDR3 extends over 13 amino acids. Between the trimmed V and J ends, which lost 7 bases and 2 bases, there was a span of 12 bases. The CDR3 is CASNRDSPYEQYF. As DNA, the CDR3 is TGTGCCAGCAACCGGGACTCCCCCTACGAGCAGTACTTC. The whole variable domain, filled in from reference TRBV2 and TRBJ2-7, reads EPEVTQTPSHQVTQMGQEVILRCVPISNHLYFYWYRQILGQKVEFLVSFYNNEISEKSEIFDDQFSVERPDGSNFTLKIRSTKLEDSAMYFCASNRDSPYEQYFGPGTRLTVT.

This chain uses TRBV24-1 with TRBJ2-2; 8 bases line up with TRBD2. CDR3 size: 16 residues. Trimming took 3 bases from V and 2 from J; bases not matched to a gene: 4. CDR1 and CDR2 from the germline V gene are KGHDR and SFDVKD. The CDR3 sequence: CATSDSGRGNTGELFF. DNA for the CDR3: TGTGCCACCAGTGATAGCGGGAGAGGAAACACCGGGGAGCTGTTTTTT.

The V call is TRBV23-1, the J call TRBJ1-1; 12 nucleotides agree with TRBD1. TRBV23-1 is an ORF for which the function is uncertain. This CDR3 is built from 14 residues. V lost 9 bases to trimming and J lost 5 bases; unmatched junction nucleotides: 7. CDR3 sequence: CARSWGQGATEAFF. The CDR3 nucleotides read TGCGCCAGGAGCTGGGGACAGGGGGCAACTGAAGCTTTCTTT.

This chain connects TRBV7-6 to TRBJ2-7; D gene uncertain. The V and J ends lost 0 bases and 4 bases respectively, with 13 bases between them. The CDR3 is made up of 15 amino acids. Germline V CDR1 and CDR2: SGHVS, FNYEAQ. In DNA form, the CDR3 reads TGTGCCAGCAGCTTAGCGGCGACGGTAGCTTACGAGCAGTACTTC. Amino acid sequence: CASSLAATVAYEQYF. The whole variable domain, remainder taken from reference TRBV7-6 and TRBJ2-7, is GAGVSQSPRYKVTKRGQDVALRCDPISGHVSLYWYRQALGQGPEFLTYFNYEAQQDKSGLPNDRFSAERPEGSISTLTIQRTEQRDSAMYRCASSLAATVAYEQYFGPGTRLTVT.

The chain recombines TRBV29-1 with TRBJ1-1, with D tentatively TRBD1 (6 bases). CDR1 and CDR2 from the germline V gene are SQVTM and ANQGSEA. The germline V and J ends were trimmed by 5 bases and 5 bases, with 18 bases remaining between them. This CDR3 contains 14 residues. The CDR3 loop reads CSVQTQQGDTEAFF. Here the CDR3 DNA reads TGCAGCGTTCAAACGCAACAGGGTGATACTGAAGCTTTCTTT.